This T cell receptor beta chain was recovered during a study of blood T cell repertoires in COVID-19. The assay was immunoSEQ multiplex PCR, and TCRdb's table has in-frame clones only and misses some. Here the sample spans about 240,000 clones, 85% to 90% being singletons. The receptor's source is a woman in her 70s with active or convalescent COVID-19. Material: peripheral blood.

The CDR3 loop reads CASGRGSPLHF. The CDR3 nucleotides are TGTGCTAGTGGCCGAGGTTCACCCCTCCACTTT. This rearrangement joins TRBV12-5 to TRBJ1-6; D gene uncertain. The length of the CDR3 is 11 residues. CDR1 LGHNT and CDR2 FRNRAP come from the germline V gene. Trimming removed 6 bases at V and 9 bases at J, with 6 bases between.